This T cell receptor beta chain was documented in a study of blood T cells in healthy people across ages. PCR was performed a second time for about 6 to 12 cycles using a sample-barcoded 5' primer and a J-beta primer mix. The template-switch adaptor was a 5' adaptor with 12 random nucleotides. It tagged each cDNA molecule. At least 3 million CDR3-containing paired-end reads were obtained per sample. TCRdb reanalysed the 5' RACE reads using MiXCR and keeps one entry per CDR3 protein. This sample has nearly 800,000 distinct CDR3 sequences, with 45% to 70% found just once. Sequences were obtained from blood. The origin of this receptor is a man aged 35 to 55 in good health.

The CDR3 sequence: CASSLSGGPNTDTQYF. The DNA for the CDR3 is TGTGCCAGCAGTCTGAGCGGGGGCCCTAACACAGATACGCAGTATTTT. The chain is built from TRBV27 and TRBJ2-3, with TRBD2 matching 8 bases. The ends lost 5 bases at V and 2 bases at J; junction bases unmatched: 9. The CDR3 length is 16 residues. CDR1 MNHEY and CDR2 SMNVEV come from the germline V gene (reference sequence).